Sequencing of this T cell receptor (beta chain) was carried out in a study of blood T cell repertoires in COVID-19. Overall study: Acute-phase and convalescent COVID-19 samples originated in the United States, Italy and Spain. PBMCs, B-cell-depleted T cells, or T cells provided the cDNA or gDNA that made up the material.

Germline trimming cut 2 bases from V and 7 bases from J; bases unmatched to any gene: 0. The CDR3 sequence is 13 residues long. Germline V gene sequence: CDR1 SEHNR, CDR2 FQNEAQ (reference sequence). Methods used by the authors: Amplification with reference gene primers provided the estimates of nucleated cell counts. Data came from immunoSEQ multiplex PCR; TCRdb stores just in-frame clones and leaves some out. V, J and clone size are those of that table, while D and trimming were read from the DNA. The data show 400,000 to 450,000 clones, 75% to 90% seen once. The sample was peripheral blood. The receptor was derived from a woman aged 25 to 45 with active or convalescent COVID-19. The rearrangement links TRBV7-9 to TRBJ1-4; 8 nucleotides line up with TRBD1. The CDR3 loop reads CASSLQGAEKLFF. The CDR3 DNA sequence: TGTGCCAGCAGCTTACAGGGGGCTGAAAAACTGTTTTTT.